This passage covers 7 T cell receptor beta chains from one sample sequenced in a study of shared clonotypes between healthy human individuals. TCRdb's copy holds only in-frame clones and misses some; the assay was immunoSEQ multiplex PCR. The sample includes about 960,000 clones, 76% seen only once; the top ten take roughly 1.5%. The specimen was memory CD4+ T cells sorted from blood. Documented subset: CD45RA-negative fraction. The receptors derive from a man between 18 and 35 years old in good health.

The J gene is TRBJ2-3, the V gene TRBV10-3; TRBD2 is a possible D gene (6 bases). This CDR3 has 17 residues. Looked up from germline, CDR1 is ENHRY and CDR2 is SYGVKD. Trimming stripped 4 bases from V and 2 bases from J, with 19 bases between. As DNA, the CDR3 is TGTGCCATCAGTGCTACGCCGGGAGCAAAAAACACAGATACGCAGTATTTT. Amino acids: CAISATPGAKNTDTQYF.

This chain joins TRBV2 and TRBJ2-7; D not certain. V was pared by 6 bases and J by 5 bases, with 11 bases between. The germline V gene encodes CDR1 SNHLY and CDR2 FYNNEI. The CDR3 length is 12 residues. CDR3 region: CASSLRRDEQYF. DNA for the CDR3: TGTGCCAGCAGCCTTCGACGGGACGAGCAGTACTTC.

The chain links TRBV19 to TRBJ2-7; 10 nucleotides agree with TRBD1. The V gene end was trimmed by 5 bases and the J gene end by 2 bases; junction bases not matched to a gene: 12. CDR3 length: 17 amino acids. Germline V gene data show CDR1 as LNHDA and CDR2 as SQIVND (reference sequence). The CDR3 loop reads CASSATSPDRGTYEQYF. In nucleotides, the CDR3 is TGTGCCAGTAGTGCGACTTCCCCGGACAGGGGGACCTACGAGCAGTACTTC.

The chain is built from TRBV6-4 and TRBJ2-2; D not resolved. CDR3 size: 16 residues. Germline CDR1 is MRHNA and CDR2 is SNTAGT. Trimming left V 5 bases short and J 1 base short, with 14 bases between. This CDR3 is CASSQEWSGNTGELFF. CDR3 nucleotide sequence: TGTGCCAGCAGTCAAGAATGGTCGGGGAACACCGGGGAGCTGTTTTTT.

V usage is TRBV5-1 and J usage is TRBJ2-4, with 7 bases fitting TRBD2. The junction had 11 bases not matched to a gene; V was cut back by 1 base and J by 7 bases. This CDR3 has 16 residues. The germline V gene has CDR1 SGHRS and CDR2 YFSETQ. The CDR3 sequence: CASSLSSGTGVNIQYF. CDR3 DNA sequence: TGCGCCAGCAGCTTGTCAAGCGGGACGGGCGTGAACATTCAGTACTTC. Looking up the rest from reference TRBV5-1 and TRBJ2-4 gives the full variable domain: KAGVTQTPRYLIKTRGQQVTLSCSPISGHRSVSWYQQTPGQGLQFLFEYFSETQRNKGNFPGRFSGRQFSNSRSEMNVSTLELGDSALYLCASSLSSGTGVNIQYFGAGTRLSVL.

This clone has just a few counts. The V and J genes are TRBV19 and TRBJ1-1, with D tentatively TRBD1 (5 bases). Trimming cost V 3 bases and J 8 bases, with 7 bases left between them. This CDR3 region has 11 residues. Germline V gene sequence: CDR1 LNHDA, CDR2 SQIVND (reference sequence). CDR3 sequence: CASSMAGEAFF. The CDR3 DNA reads TGTGCCAGTAGTATGGCAGGGGAAGCTTTCTTT. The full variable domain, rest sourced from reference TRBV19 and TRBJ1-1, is DGGITQSPKYLFRKEGQNVTLSCEQNLNHDAMYWYRQDPGQGLRLIYYSQIVNDFQKGDIAEGYSVSREKKESFPLTVTSAQKNPTAFYLCASSMAGEAFFGQGTRLTVV.

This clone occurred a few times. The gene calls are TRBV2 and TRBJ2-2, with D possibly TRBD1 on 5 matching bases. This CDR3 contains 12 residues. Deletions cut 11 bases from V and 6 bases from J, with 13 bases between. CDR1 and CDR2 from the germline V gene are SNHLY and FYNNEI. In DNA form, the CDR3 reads TGTGCCGGGCGCAGGGTGGCCGGGGAGCTGTTTTTT. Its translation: CAGRRVAGELFF. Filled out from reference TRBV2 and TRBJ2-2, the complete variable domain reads EPEVTQTPSHQVTQMGQEVILRCVPISNHLYFYWYRQILGQKVEFLVSFYNNEISEKSEIFDDQFSVERPDGSNFTLKIRSTKLEDSAMYFCAGRRVAGELFFGEGSRLTVL.